The next 23 T cell receptor beta chains were all read from a single sample in a study of blood T cell repertoires in COVID-19. Measured with immunoSEQ multiplex PCR; TCRdb has only the in-frame clones, and not every one. This table holds some 180,000 clones, just under 80% found once. Sequenced: peripheral blood. These receptors were obtained from a woman older than 75 with active or convalescent COVID-19.

The gene calls are TRBV7-8 and TRBJ2-1; TRBD2 matches at 11 bases. The CDR3 covers 17 residues. J lost 4 bases, V lost 5 bases, and 10 bases had no gene match. Germline V gene data show CDR1 as SGHVS and CDR2 as FQNEAQ. DNA of the CDR3: TGTGCCAGCAGCGACTTCCCTACTAGCGGGGGTTACAATGAGCAGTTCTTC. This translates into CASSDFPTSGGYNEQFF.

This chain uses TRBV4-1 with TRBJ2-7; TRBD1 aligns across 8 bases. The ends lost 3 bases at V and 0 bases at J; junction bases unmatched: 7. The CDR3 is 16 amino acids. Germline CDR1 MGHRA, CDR2 YSYEKL. CDR3 coding DNA: TGCGCCAGCAGCCACCGGGACAGGATGATCTCCTACGAGCAGTACTTC. Amino acid sequence: CASSHRDRMISYEQYF.

The chain is built from TRBV2 and TRBJ2-7; possible D gene TRBD1, 6 bases. This CDR3 region has 12 residues. Germline V CDR1 and CDR2: SNHLY, FYNNEI. The V end was cut by 6 bases, the J end by 4 bases, with 10 bases between. The CDR3, as DNA: TGTGCCAGCAGATCACAGGGTTACGAGCAGTACTTC. It codes for CASRSQGYEQYF.

The rearrangement joins TRBV24-1 to TRBJ1-6; D is possibly TRBD1 (5 bases). V lost 4 bases to trimming and J lost 10 bases, with 13 bases between them. The CDR3 has 14 amino acids. CDR1 is KGHDR, CDR2 SFDVKD, per germline. The DNA for the CDR3 is TGTGCCACCAGTGAGGGCAGGGTGGACTCACCCCTCCACTTT. Residues: CATSEGRVDSPLHF.

V and J are TRBV5-4 and TRBJ2-3; 12 bases agree with TRBD2. Germline trimming cut 4 bases from V and 5 bases from J; bases unmatched to any gene: 8. In germline, CDR1 is SGHNT, CDR2 YYREEE (reference sequence). CDR3 length: 16 residues. The CDR3 DNA reads TGTGCCAGCAGCCCATCTAGCGGGGGGGCCATAGATACGCAGTATTTT. Protein product: CASSPSSGGAIDTQYF.

The CDR3 reads CASSFRTGGLSREAFF. CDR3 in DNA: TGTGCCAGCAGTTTCCGGACAGGGGGCTTGTCGCGCGAAGCTTTCTTT. The V gene is TRBV27, the J gene TRBJ1-1; 11 bases line up with TRBD1. The CDR3 contains 16 residues. The trim removed 3 bases at V and 8 bases at J, leaving 11 bases unmatched. In germline, CDR1 is MNHEY, CDR2 SMNVEV (reference sequence).

The chain links TRBV28 to TRBJ2-5; D possibly corresponds to TRBD1 (6 bases). Germline loops: CDR1 MDHEN, CDR2 SYDVKM. This CDR3 is built from 13 residues. V gave up 9 bases and J gave up 1 base, with 12 bases separating them. The CDR3 protein is CARSGQTQETQYF. Written as DNA, the CDR3 is TGTGCCAGGTCCGGACAGACCCAAGAGACCCAGTACTTC.

The chain combines TRBV5-1 with TRBJ1-2, with D unclear. The CDR3 length is 13 residues. V lost 0 bases and J lost 6, with 9 bases in between. Per the germline V gene, CDR1 is SGHRS and CDR2 is YFSETQ. The CDR3 nucleotides are TGCGCCAGCAGCTTGGCCTCGGGAAATGGCTACACCTTC. This gives the protein CASSLASGNGYTF.

The chain joins TRBV3-1 (or the pseudogene TRBV3-2) to TRBJ2-5; possible D gene TRBD2, 6 bases. Germline V CDR1 and CDR2: LGHDT, YNNKEL (reference sequence). This CDR3 contains 16 residues. Trimming pared 4 bases from V and 0 bases from J, leaving 15 bases between. CDR3 DNA sequence: TGTGCCAGCAGCCTGTTCTCGAGCGGGTACCAAGAGACCCAGTACTTC. Protein sequence: CASSLFSSGYQETQYF.

CDR3 sequence (DNA): TGTGCCAGCAGCACCCGGACAGACAATTCACCCCTCCACTTT. Translating it yields CASSTRTDNSPLHF. The J gene is TRBJ1-6, the V gene TRBV7-6; D might be TRBD1 (6 bases). The CDR3 loop spans 14 amino acids. Per germline, CDR1 SGHVS and CDR2 FNYEAQ. V was cut by 5 bases and J by 7 bases, with 12 bases left in between.

V gene TRBV4-3 combines with J gene TRBJ2-3, with no clear D. The V end lost 0 bases, the J end lost 6 bases, and 16 bases lay between the germline ends. The CDR3 contains 16 residues. Germline V gene lookup returns CDR1 LGHNA and CDR2 YSLEER. The CDR3 spells CASSQDGTDLRDTQYF. The DNA for the CDR3 is TGCGCCAGCAGCCAAGATGGAACAGACCTTCGGGATACGCAGTATTTT.

The chain has TRBV7-2 and TRBJ2-5; D uncertain. In germline, CDR1 is SGHTA, CDR2 FQGNSA. V dropped 5 bases and J dropped 3 bases, with 13 bases sitting between them. CDR3 length: 14 amino acids. The CDR3 reads CASSPIGYEETQYF. CDR3 coding DNA: TGTGCCAGCAGCCCAATCGGGTACGAAGAGACCCAGTACTTC.

This sequence joins TRBV12-3 or TRBV12-4 and TRBJ1-2; possible D gene TRBD1, 6 bases. With 5 bases removed from V and 5 bases from J, the gap between germline ends came to 12 bases. CDR3 size: 13 residues. The chain's CDR3 is CASSPDRLYGYTF. The CDR3 bases are TGTGCCAGCAGTCCCGACAGGCTTTATGGCTACACCTTC.

The rearrangement uses TRBV30 and TRBJ1-2; 8 bases agree with TRBD1. Germline CDR1 GTSNPN, CDR2 SVGIG (reference sequence). J gave up 5 bases and V 4 bases, and 3 bases lay outside the gene matches. This CDR3 spans 12 amino acids. This chain's CDR3 is CAWMDRDYGYTF. As DNA, the CDR3 is TGTGCCTGGATGGACAGGGATTATGGCTACACCTTC.

V is TRBV9 and J is TRBJ2-2, with 12 positions matching TRBD2. Germline CDR1 SGDLS, CDR2 YYNGEE. The CDR3 consists of 14 residues. The trim removed 4 bases at V and 8 bases at J, leaving 3 bases unmatched. CDR3 residues: CASSLGTSGGELFF. The CDR3 DNA reads TGTGCCAGCAGCCTTGGGACTAGCGGGGGGGAGCTGTTTTTT.

This chain joins TRBV4-1 and TRBJ2-7, with 9 bases lining up with TRBD2. After removal of 3 bases from V and 0 bases from J, the junction contained 9 bases not matched to a gene. This CDR3 is built from 17 residues. Germline CDR1 is MGHRA and CDR2 is YSYEKL. The CDR3 here is CASSQGPSGVYSYEQYF. The CDR3 region has the DNA TGCGCCAGCAGCCAGGGTCCTAGCGGGGTTTACTCCTACGAGCAGTACTTC.

This chain connects TRBV6-5 to TRBJ2-3, with TRBD1 matching 7 bases. CDR3 size: 14 residues. The germline V gene has CDR1 MNHEY and CDR2 SVGAGI. The trim removed 2 bases at V and 8 bases at J, leaving 7 bases unmatched. This CDR3 reads CASSYDRVVATQYF. CDR3 in DNA: TGTGCCAGCAGTTACGACAGGGTCGTGGCTACGCAGTATTTT.

V gene TRBV9 combines with J gene TRBJ1-2; a weak D match, TRBD1 (6 bases). The CDR3 sequence is 16 residues long. Germline V gene sequence: CDR1 SGDLS, CDR2 YYNGEE. Trimming cost V 4 bases and J 7 bases, with 23 bases left between them. The CDR3 bases are TGTGCCAGCAGCCCCCAGATTGTACAGGGAGGGTCTGGCTACACCTTC. This sequence encodes CASSPQIVQGGSGYTF.

As for this clone: Other DNA sequences in the sample encode the same CDR3. This rearrangement joins TRBV7-2 to TRBJ1-5, with unresolved D. The V end lost 0 bases, the J end lost 3 bases, and 6 bases lay between the germline ends. This CDR3 has 14 residues. The germline CDR1 and CDR2 sequences are SGHTA and FQGNSA. CDR3 bases: TGTGCCAGCAGCTTAGCCTCAGTCAATCAGCCCCAGCATTTT. Translation gives CASSLASVNQPQHF.

The chain uses TRBV5-1 and TRBJ2-2; no clear D. The CDR3 is 15 residues long. The ends were cut back, 4 bases at V and 1 base at J, with 11 bases in the middle. CDR1 is SGHRS and CDR2 is YFSETQ in the germline V gene. CDR3 bases: TGCGCCAGCAGCGCCGATGGCAGGAACACCGGGGAGCTGTTTTTT. Translated: CASSADGRNTGELFF.

The chain is built from TRBV10-1 and TRBJ1-1; D is uncertain. Per the germline V gene, CDR1 is WNHNN and CDR2 is SYGVQD (reference sequence). The V gene lost 10 bases and the J gene lost 0 bases, with 12 bases spanning the gap. The CDR3 is 13 amino acids. The CDR3 nucleotides are TGCGCCACCCCAGGCGGGGTGAACACTGAAGCTTTCTTT. Protein product: CATPGGVNTEAFF.

This clone was seen a single time. The rearrangement joins TRBV10-3 to TRBJ2-7; TRBD2 matches 13 bases. This CDR3 has 15 residues. Germline lookup yields CDR1 ENHRY and CDR2 SYGVKD. J gave up 3 bases and V 3 bases, and 2 bases lay outside the gene matches. The CDR3 nucleotides are TGTGCCATCAGTGACACTAGCGGGGGGGTCTACGAGCAGTACTTC. This encodes CAISDTSGGVYEQYF.

This chain uses TRBV19 with TRBJ2-5; tentatively, D is TRBD2 (7 bases). Trimming took off 4 bases at V and 0 bases at J, with 15 bases between the two ends. CDR1 LNHDA and CDR2 SQIVND come from the germline V gene (reference sequence). This CDR3 spans 16 amino acids. The CDR3 reads CASSSLGGPYQETQYF. In nucleotides, the CDR3 is TGTGCCAGTAGTAGCTTGGGGGGGCCGTACCAAGAGACCCAGTACTTC.